Listed below are T cell receptor beta chains from one sample, sequenced in a study of blood T cell repertoires in COVID-19. The method was immunoSEQ multiplex PCR; TCRdb's version includes in-frame clones alone and lacks a portion of them. In the table there are about 240,000 clones, 75% to 90% of which are singletons. Sequencing was done on a sample of PBMCs or T cells enriched from blood (not recorded which). The origin of the receptors is a woman aged 40 to 50 with acute COVID-19. Each CDR3 is given with its conserved first and last residue.

j_call v_call cdr3_aa
TRBJ1-2 TRBV21-1 CASSKERGRGYSNYGYTF
TRBJ2-1 TRBV7-2 CASSPRWTSRGNEQFF
TRBJ1-1 TRBV18 CASSPPDRVGTEAFF
TRBJ1-4 TRBV2 CASNKGVGEKLFF
TRBJ2-5 TRBV5-4 CASSLAPGTGGETQYF
TRBJ2-1 TRBV7-3 CASSLKGGSGSHNEQFF
TRBJ2-3 TRBV9 CASSATRLAGGSDTQYF
TRBJ2-3 TRBV27 CASIQYAGANGPSTDTQYF
TRBJ1-1 TRBV7-9 CASSPGTVNTEAFF
TRBJ1-1 TRBV6-5 CASSYFGGRTEAFF
TRBJ1-1 TRBV6-5 CATKREVGTEAFF
TRBJ1-2 TRBV5-6 CASSLTTGGGYTF
TRBJ2-1 TRBV24-1 CATSDSYNEQFF
TRBJ2-6 TRBV4-2 CASSQLGTPERSGANVLTF